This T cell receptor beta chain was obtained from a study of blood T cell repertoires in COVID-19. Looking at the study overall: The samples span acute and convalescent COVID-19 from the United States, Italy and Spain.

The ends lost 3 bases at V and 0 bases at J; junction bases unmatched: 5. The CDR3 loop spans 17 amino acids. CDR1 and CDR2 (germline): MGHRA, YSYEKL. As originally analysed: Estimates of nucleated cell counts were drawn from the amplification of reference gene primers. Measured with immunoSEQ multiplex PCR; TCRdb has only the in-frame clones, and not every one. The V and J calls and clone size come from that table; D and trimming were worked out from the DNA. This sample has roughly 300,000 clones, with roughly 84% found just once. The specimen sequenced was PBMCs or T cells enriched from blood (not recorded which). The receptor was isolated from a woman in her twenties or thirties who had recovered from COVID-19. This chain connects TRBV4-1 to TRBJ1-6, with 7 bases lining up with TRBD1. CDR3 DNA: TGCGCCAGCAGCCAGGCGGGGACAGTCTCCTATAATTCACCCCTCCACTTT. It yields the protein CASSQAGTVSYNSPLHF.